This TCR beta chain was captured by sequencing in a study of T cell changes during pregnancy in multiple sclerosis. Profiling relied on immunoSEQ multiplex PCR, and the TCRdb table lists in-frame clones only, not all of them. Of some 48,000 clones listed, roughly 94% are singletons. The sequence was collected from a female donor with multiple sclerosis, enrolled in a pregnancy study. Specimen: CD8+ T cells from peripheral blood mononuclear cells, collected in the first trimester of pregnancy.

CDR3 coding DNA: TGTGCCAGCGCCCTGCACGAGACAGAGTTCCAAGAGACCCAGTACTTC. Its protein product is CASALHETEFQETQYF. The chain has TRBV25-1 and TRBJ2-5; tentative D call: TRBD1 (5 bases). There are 16 residues in the CDR3. Deletions cut 8 bases from V and 1 base from J, with 20 bases between. The germline V gene has CDR1 MGHDK and CDR2 SYGVNS. The full variable domain, rest sourced from reference TRBV25-1 and TRBJ2-5, is EADIYQTPRYLVIGTGKKITLECSQTMGHDKMYWYQQDPGMELHLIHYSYGVNSTEKGDLSSESTVSRIRTEHFPLTLESARPSHTSQYLCASALHETEFQETQYFGPGTRLLVL.